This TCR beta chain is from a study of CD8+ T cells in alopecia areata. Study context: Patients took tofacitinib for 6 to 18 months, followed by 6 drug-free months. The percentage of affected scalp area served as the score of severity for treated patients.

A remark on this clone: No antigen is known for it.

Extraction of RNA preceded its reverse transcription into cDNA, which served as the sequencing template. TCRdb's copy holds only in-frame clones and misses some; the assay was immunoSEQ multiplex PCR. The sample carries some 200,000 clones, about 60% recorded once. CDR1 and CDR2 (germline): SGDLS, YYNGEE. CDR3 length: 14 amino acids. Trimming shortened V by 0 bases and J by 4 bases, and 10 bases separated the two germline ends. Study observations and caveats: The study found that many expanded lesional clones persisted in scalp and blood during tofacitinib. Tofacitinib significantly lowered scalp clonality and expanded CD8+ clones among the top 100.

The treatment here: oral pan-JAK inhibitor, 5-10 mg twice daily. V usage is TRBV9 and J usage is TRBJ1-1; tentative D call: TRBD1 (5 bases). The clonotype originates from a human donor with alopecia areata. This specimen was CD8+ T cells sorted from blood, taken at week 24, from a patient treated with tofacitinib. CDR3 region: CASSVAGIGTEAFF. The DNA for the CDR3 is TGTGCCAGCAGCGTAGCAGGGATCGGCACTGAAGCTTTCTTT.